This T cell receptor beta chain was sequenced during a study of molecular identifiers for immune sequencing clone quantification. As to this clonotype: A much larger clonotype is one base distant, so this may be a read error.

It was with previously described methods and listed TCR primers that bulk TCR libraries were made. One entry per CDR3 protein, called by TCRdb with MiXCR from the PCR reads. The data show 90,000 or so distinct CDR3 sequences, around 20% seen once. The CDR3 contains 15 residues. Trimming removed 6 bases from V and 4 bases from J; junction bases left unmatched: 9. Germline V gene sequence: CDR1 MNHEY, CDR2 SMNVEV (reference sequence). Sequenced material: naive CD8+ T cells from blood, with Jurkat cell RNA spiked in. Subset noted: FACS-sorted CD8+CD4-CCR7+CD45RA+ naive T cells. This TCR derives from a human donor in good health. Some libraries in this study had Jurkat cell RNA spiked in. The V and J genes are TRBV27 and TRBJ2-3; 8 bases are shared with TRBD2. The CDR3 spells CASRVLAGFADTQYF. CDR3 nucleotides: TGTGCCAGCAGGGTGTTAGCGGGGTTCGCAGATACGCAGTATTTT.